This T cell receptor beta chain came from a study of CD8 T cells in Susac syndrome. Random hexamers were used to reverse transcribe 0.5 to 1 ug of RNA. Across 54 Vbeta and 13 Jbeta, immunoSEQ multiplex PCR amplified TCR beta CDR3. Each CDR3 protein gets one entry after TCRdb re-called the immunoSEQ multiplex PCR reads with MiXCR. The table shows a few hundred thousand distinct CDR3 sequences, with about 91% occurring only once. This clonotype was picked up a small number of times. Isolation of CD8+ and CD4+ T cells was performed negatively, whereas enrichment of TEMRA cells was done by FACS. Germline-derived CDR1 and CDR2 are MNHNY and SVGAGI (reference sequence). The CDR3 extends over 15 amino acids. Trimming took 0 bases from V and 2 from J; bases not matched to a gene: 2.

Sequencing input: CD8+ T cells from PBMCs. The chain carries TRBV6-6 and TRBJ2-7; 9 positions agree with TRBD1. This clonotype was sampled from a human donor with multiple sclerosis. The CDR3 sequence is CASSYSDRGAYEQYF. CDR3 bases: TGTGCCAGCAGTTACTCTGACAGGGGGGCCTACGAGCAGTACTTC.